This T cell receptor beta chain was captured in a study of blood T cells in healthy people across ages. The CDR3 contains 16 residues. The V gene end was trimmed by 3 bases and the J gene end by 13 bases; junction bases not matched to a gene: 18. Germline values: CDR1 SGHRS, CDR2 YFSETQ. Using a J-beta primer mix together with a sample-barcoded 5' primer, a second PCR was run for 7 to 11 cycles. TCRdb redid the calling of the 5' RACE reads with MiXCR, one entry per CDR3 protein. The sample has 700,000 to 850,000 distinct CDR3 sequences; under 40% are singletons. The TCR originated in a young man in good health. The V gene is TRBV5-1, the J gene TRBJ2-1, with 8 positions matching TRBD1. Specimen: blood. The CDR3 spells CASSYDRDRTQETQFF. The CDR3 region has the DNA TGCGCCAGCAGCTACGACCGGGACAGGACGCAAGAGACCCAGTTCTTC.